What follows are 29 T cell receptor beta chains derived from one specimen sequenced in a study of cytomegalovirus exposure and HLA in healthy donors. Repertoires were generated with immunoSEQ multiplex PCR, while TCRdb's copy carries only in-frame clones and drops some. The sample yields a few hundred thousand clones, around nine tenths seen once. The material sequenced was PBMCs. The receptors here all came from a woman in her late teens or twenties in good health and CMV-seronegative.

The chain employs TRBV5-1 and TRBJ2-5, with D unresolved. The germline V gene has CDR1 SGHRS and CDR2 YFSETQ. The length of the CDR3 is 15 residues. V dropped 0 bases and J dropped 3 bases, with 12 bases sitting between them. The CDR3 nucleotides read TGCGCCAGCAGCTTGGGAGTGAAGACAAAAGAGACCCAGTACTTC. Amino acid sequence: CASSLGVKTKETQYF.

This chain links TRBV18 with TRBJ2-7, with 7 bases identical to TRBD2. The trim removed 1 base at V and 3 bases at J, leaving 9 bases unmatched. The CDR3 length is 16 residues. Germline CDR1 reads KGHSH; CDR2 reads LQKENI. The CDR3 DNA follows: TGTGCCAGCTCACCACTCCCGACTAGCAAGGACTACGAGCAGTACTTC. This translates into CASSPLPTSKDYEQYF.

The rearrangement joins TRBV5-1 to TRBJ1-2; 9 positions match TRBD1. The J segment lost 6 bases and the V segment lost 5 bases, leaving 5 bases of the junction unmatched. Germline V gene sequence: CDR1 SGHRS, CDR2 YFSETQ. CDR3 length: 13 residues. For the CDR3, the DNA is TGCGCCAGCAGGGGACAGGGAACTCATGGCTACACCTTC. Its translation is CASRGQGTHGYTF.

The J gene is TRBJ1-1, the V gene TRBV2, with D unresolved. The germline CDR1 and CDR2 sequences are SNHLY and FYNNEI. V was shortened by 3 bases and J by 2 bases, with 10 bases between the two germline ends. CDR3 length equals 14 residues. CDR3 protein: CASSELRGNTEAFF. The CDR3 DNA is TGTGCCAGCAGTGAGCTCCGGGGAAACACTGAAGCTTTCTTT.

V and J are TRBV5-1 and TRBJ2-5; no clear D gene. This CDR3 is built from 16 residues. Germline V CDR1 and CDR2: SGHRS, YFSETQ. The ends were cut back, 0 bases at V and 1 base at J, with 13 bases in the middle. The CDR3 DNA reads TGCGCCAGCAGCTTGGGTCCGTCCGGCGGCCAAGAGACCCAGTACTTC. The encoded protein is CASSLGPSGGQETQYF.

The chain has TRBV11-2 and TRBJ2-1; D gene uncertain. The CDR3 has 13 amino acids. Germline CDR1 reads SGHAT; CDR2 reads FQNNGV. With 4 bases removed from V and 8 bases from J, the gap between germline ends came to 12 bases. The CDR3 region is CASSSFLVYEQFF. The CDR3 DNA follows: TGTGCCAGCAGCTCGTTCCTAGTTTATGAGCAGTTCTTC.

The rearrangement uses TRBV10-2 and TRBJ2-5, with 12 bases lining up with TRBD2. The germline gives CDR1 WSHSY, CDR2 SAAADI. The CDR3 totals 14 residues. V shed 6 bases, J shed 4 bases, and the junction held 3 bases outside the gene matches. The CDR3 region has the DNA TGCGCCAGCAGCCCACTAGCGGGAGGAGAGACCCAGTACTTC. Translating gives CASSPLAGGETQYF.

The chain recombines TRBV14 with TRBJ2-5, with TRBD2 as a possible D gene (5 bases). V was clipped by 4 bases and J by 7 bases, with 13 bases between them. There are 13 residues in the CDR3. CDR1 is SGHDN, CDR2 FVKESK, per germline. The CDR3 spells CASSPSERGTQYF. For the CDR3, the DNA is TGTGCCAGCAGCCCCAGTGAACGGGGGACCCAGTACTTC.

The chain links TRBV7-2 to TRBJ2-3; D is unresolved. The CDR3 has 15 residues. V lost 5 bases and J 0 bases, leaving 12 bases between the germline ends. Germline CDR1 reads SGHTA; CDR2 reads FQGNSA. CDR3: CASSPLVLSTDTQYF. CDR3 coding DNA: TGTGCCAGCAGCCCCCTGGTACTCAGCACAGATACGCAGTATTTT. The entire variable domain, with the rest obtained from reference TRBV7-2 and TRBJ2-3, is as follows: GAGVSQSPSNKVTEKGKDVELRCDPISGHTALYWYRQSLGQGLEFLIYFQGNSAPDKSGLPSDRFSAERTGGSVSTLTIQRTQQEDSAVYLCASSPLVLSTDTQYFGPGTRLTVL.

In DNA, the CDR3 is TGTGCCAGCAGCGAACCGTTGGACAGGGAGGACTATGGCTACACCTTC. Translation: CASSEPLDREDYGYTF. The chain combines TRBV9 with TRBJ1-2, with 8 nucleotides matching TRBD1. This CDR3 comprises 16 residues. Germline CDR1 SGDLS, CDR2 YYNGEE. V dropped 3 bases and J dropped 3; count of bases not matched to a gene: 10.

The chain couples TRBV4-1 to TRBJ1-2; no clear D. V lost 0 bases and J 6 bases, leaving 8 bases between the germline ends. CDR1 MGHRA and CDR2 YSYEKL come from the germline V gene. The CDR3 is 13 amino acids. CDR3 amino acids: CASSQENRDGYTF. The CDR3 DNA sequence: TGCGCCAGCAGCCAAGAGAATCGGGATGGCTACACCTTC.

The chain combines TRBV15 with TRBJ2-1; 7 nucleotides agree with TRBD2. The CDR3 totals 17 residues. CDR1 is LNHNV, CDR2 YYDKDF, per germline (reference sequence). V was clipped by 0 bases and J by 4 bases; unmatched bases: 9. The DNA for the CDR3 is TGTGCCACCAGCAGAGATCTCGGCGGGAGCTCGTACAATGAGCAGTTCTTC. Encoded protein: CATSRDLGGSSYNEQFF.

This clone was detected once. The chain is built from TRBV7-2 and TRBJ2-7; a possible D gene is TRBD1 (5 bases). CDR1 and CDR2 from the germline V gene are SGHTA and FQGNSA. The CDR3 is 13 amino acids. Trimming stripped 6 bases from V and 5 bases from J, with 14 bases between. The CDR3 region has the DNA TGTGCCAGCAGAATGGGGCAAGTCGACGAGCAGTACTTC. Protein: CASRMGQVDEQYF.

This chain uses TRBV5-5 with TRBJ1-1, with 7 bases identical to TRBD1. The junction had 3 bases not matched to a gene; V was cut back by 0 bases and J by 1 base. Looked up from germline, CDR1 is SGHKS and CDR2 is YYEKEE (reference sequence). There are 15 residues in the CDR3. The CDR3, as DNA: TGTGCCAGCAGCTTGGGGGGACAGACGAACACTGAAGCTTTCTTT. It codes for CASSLGGQTNTEAFF.

The gene calls are TRBV7-3 and TRBJ2-7, with 7 nucleotides matching TRBD1. Germline assignment: CDR1 SGHTA and CDR2 FQGTGA. The junction had 8 bases not matched to a gene; V was cut back by 4 bases and J by 2 bases. The CDR3 sequence is 15 residues long. The CDR3 nucleotides read TGTGCCAGCAGCTCACAGACAGGGACCACCTACGAGCAGTACTTC. It encodes CASSSQTGTTYEQYF.

The chain links TRBV28 to TRBJ1-6, with D tentatively TRBD1 (6 bases). Trimming cost V 6 bases and J 3 bases, with 21 bases left between them. Germline CDR1 MDHEN, CDR2 SYDVKM. The CDR3 sequence is 18 residues long. The CDR3 DNA follows: TGTGCCAGCAGCCCCCGCAGGGGACAAAACTACTATAATTCACCCCTCCACTTT. Protein sequence: CASSPRRGQNYYNSPLHF.

The genes are TRBV19 and TRBJ2-2; 9 bases align to TRBD2. CDR1 and CDR2 from the germline V gene are LNHDA and SQIVND (reference sequence). CDR3 length equals 18 residues. The trim removed 1 base at V and 3 bases at J, leaving 9 bases unmatched. The CDR3 protein is CASSIGTSVWVYTGELFF. The CDR3 DNA follows: TGTGCCAGTAGTATAGGGACTAGCGTTTGGGTTTACACCGGGGAGCTGTTTTTT.

This clone was seen just once. In nucleotides, the CDR3 is TGTGCCAGCAGTCCGAGGGGGTCAGATACGCAGTATTTT. The encoded protein is CASSPRGSDTQYF. J is TRBJ2-3 and V is TRBV27; possible D gene TRBD1, 6 bases. The CDR3 runs to 13 residues. Between the trimmed V and J ends, which lost 5 bases and 4 bases, there was a span of 10 bases. Germline values: CDR1 MNHEY, CDR2 SMNVEV (reference sequence).

The rearrangement links TRBV6-5 to TRBJ1-2, with TRBD1 identical over 7 bases. Germline V gives CDR1 MNHEY, CDR2 SVGAGI. The V and J ends lost 7 bases and 4 bases, in that order; junction bases with no gene match: 9. The CDR3 runs to 14 residues. CDR3: CASNRQGGRYGYTF. The DNA for the CDR3 is TGTGCCAGCAATCGACAGGGAGGACGCTATGGCTACACCTTC.

The chain joins TRBV6-1 to TRBJ1-6, with D unresolved. The CDR3 sequence is 13 residues long. V was clipped by 2 bases and J by 11 bases, with 10 bases between them. Germline loops: CDR1 MNHNS, CDR2 SASEGT. CDR3 DNA sequence: TGTGCCAGCAGTGAATCGAACAAGACACCCCTCCACTTT. This translates into CASSESNKTPLHF.

The chain joins TRBV5-6 to TRBJ2-5; perhaps TRBD1 as D (6 bases). This CDR3 comprises 13 residues. Trimming took 4 bases from V and 6 from J, leaving 13 bases between them. Germline lookup yields CDR1 SGHDT and CDR2 YYEEEE. CDR3 residues: CASSPVGQQTQYF. CDR3 bases: TGTGCCAGCAGCCCCGTTGGACAGCAGACCCAGTACTTC.

The genes are TRBV5-1 and TRBJ1-2, with a tentative D call TRBD1 (5 bases). CDR3 length: 15 amino acids. The V and J ends lost 4 bases and 8 bases respectively, with 21 bases between them. Germline values: CDR1 SGHRS, CDR2 YFSETQ. For the CDR3, the DNA is TGCGCCAGCAGCCCCCGGCCGGGGGTAGTAGGGGGCTACACCTTC. Translated, it gives CASSPRPGVVGGYTF.

J is TRBJ2-7 and V is TRBV27; 11 bases are a match to TRBD1. Germline lookup yields CDR1 MNHEY and CDR2 SMNVEV (reference sequence). V shed 5 bases, J shed 2 bases, and the junction held 2 bases outside the gene matches. CDR3 length: 14 residues. Here the CDR3 reads CASSPGQGAYEQYF. The CDR3 region has the DNA TGTGCCAGCAGTCCGGGACAGGGGGCCTACGAGCAGTACTTC.

This chain links TRBV9 with TRBJ2-5; tentative D call: TRBD2 (5 bases). This CDR3 is 16 amino acids long. The V and J ends lost 2 bases and 5 bases respectively, with 19 bases between them. Germline V gene lookup returns CDR1 SGDLS and CDR2 YYNGEE. The CDR3 region has the DNA TGTGCCAGCAGCGTGGGGTCGGGCGGGTTGGGGGAGACCCAGTACTTC. Its protein product is CASSVGSGGLGETQYF. Using reference TRBV9 and TRBJ2-5 for the parts outside the CDR3, the full variable domain is DSGVTQTPKHLITATGQRVTLRCSPRSGDLSVYWYQQSLDQGLQFLIQYYNGEERAKGNILERFSAQQFPDLHSELNLSSLELGDSALYFCASSVGSGGLGETQYFGPGTRLLVL.

This chain links TRBV30 with TRBJ2-7, with TRBD1 identical over 10 bases. After removal of 5 bases from V and 9 bases from J, the junction contained 13 bases not matched to a gene. Germline V gene data show CDR1 as GTSNPN and CDR2 as SVGIG (reference sequence). This CDR3 region has 14 residues. CDR3 protein: CAWAAGTGAPRQYF. CDR3 nucleotides: TGTGCCTGGGCAGCCGGGACAGGGGCCCCGAGGCAGTACTTC. Supplemented by reference TRBV30 and TRBJ2-7, the full variable domain reads SQTIHQWPATLVQPVGSPLSLECTVEGTSNPNLYWYRQAAGRGLQLLFYSVGIGQISSEVPQNLSASRPQDRQFILSSKKLLLSDSGFYLCAWAAGTGAPRQYFGPGTRLTVT.

The chain links TRBV7-9 to TRBJ1-2, with TRBD1 matching 7 bases. The CDR3 sequence is 12 residues long. Germline CDR1 and CDR2: SEHNR and FQNEAQ (reference sequence). V gave up 5 bases and J gave up 5 bases; unmatched junction bases: 2. This CDR3 is CASSPTGYGYTF. The CDR3 coding sequence is TGTGCCAGCAGCCCGACAGGGTATGGCTACACCTTC.

The V call is TRBV6-5, the J call TRBJ2-3; D uncertain. The V end lost 10 bases, the J end lost 6 bases, and 11 bases lay between the germline ends. The CDR3 covers 11 residues. Germline V gene sequence: CDR1 MNHEY, CDR2 SVGAGI. CDR3 region: CATLSVDTQYF. The CDR3, as DNA: TGTGCCACCCTTAGTGTGGATACGCAGTATTTT.

This chain links TRBV27 with TRBJ2-1; 7 bases match TRBD1. With 4 bases clipped from V and 8 bases from J, the junction kept 11 bases outside the gene matches. Germline CDR1 and CDR2: MNHEY and SMNVEV (reference sequence). The CDR3 totals 15 residues. CDR3 protein: CASSSRGWGGDEQFF. The DNA for the CDR3 is TGTGCCAGCAGTTCCAGGGGGTGGGGTGGAGATGAGCAGTTCTTC.

The chain links TRBV19 to TRBJ1-5; 8 nucleotides line up with TRBD1. Germline CDR1 is LNHDA and CDR2 is SQIVND (reference sequence). Trimming took 9 bases from V and 0 from J; bases not matched to a gene: 16. The length of the CDR3 is 18 residues. CDR3 in DNA: TGTGCCAGCCACATCGACAGGGGAAGCGCCATTAGCAATCAGCCCCAGCATTTT. The encoded protein is CASHIDRGSAISNQPQHF.